This T cell receptor (beta chain) is drawn from a study of long-term antiretroviral therapy in people with HIV. They ran version v3.0 of the immunoSEQ assay at survey level. Only in-frame clones appear in the TCRdb table, and some are missing; sequencing was by immunoSEQ multiplex PCR. The repertoire holds tens of thousands of clones, roughly 88% seen once, with 5% to 6.5% in the top ten. Per germline, CDR1 SGHTA and CDR2 FQGNSA. V was clipped by 3 bases and J by 0 bases; unmatched bases: 7. The CDR3 totals 17 residues. The source material was unsorted PBMCs, sampled around 4.5 years after starting antiretroviral therapy. The TCR originated in a man between 25 and 39 years old with HIV. The chain recombines TRBV7-2 with TRBJ1-5; 8 bases line up with TRBD1. DNA of the CDR3: TGTGCCAGCAGCTTTTCGACAGGGGTGGGTAGCAATCAGCCCCAGCATTTT. Its translation: CASSFSTGVGSNQPQHF.